This TCR beta chain was profiled in a study of Ad26.COV2.S vaccination and SARS-CoV-2 variants. Study as a whole: Intramuscularly, Ad26.COV2.S was given either once or twice, 56 days apart.

Treatment here: 15 to 20 received Ad26.COV2.S at low or high dose, single or two shots; 5 received placebo; per-sample allocation not given. Day 63 after the first injection of vaccine or placebo was the sampling time. An Ad26 vector expressing Wuhan-strain SARS-CoV-2 spike constituted the vaccine. Study-wide findings and caveats: Total responses of T cells may have been underestimated by the analyses of TCR breadth and depth.

Only in-frame clones appear in the TCRdb table, and some are missing; sequencing was by immunoSEQ multiplex PCR. The sample shows more than 400,000 clones, around 92% of them seen only once. The ends were cut back, 5 bases at V and 5 bases at J, with 19 bases in the middle. CDR1 is SGHRS and CDR2 is YFSETQ in the germline V gene. The CDR3 runs 15 residues. As for this clone: What it binds is unknown.

The J gene is TRBJ1-1, the V gene TRBV5-1; D possibly corresponds to TRBD1 (5 bases). This TCR was recovered from a person between 18 and 59 years old who received the Ad26.COV2.S COVID-19 vaccine or a placebo. Here the sequenced sample was peripheral blood, taken in a trial of Ad26.COV2.S vaccine versus placebo. CDR3 loop: CASRGVSGLKTEAFF. The CDR3 DNA follows: TGCGCCAGCAGGGGGGTCTCAGGGCTTAAGACTGAAGCTTTCTTT.